The T cell receptor (beta chain) under discussion was sequenced for a study of blood T cells in healthy people across ages. Trimming shortened V by 0 bases and J by 5 bases, and 12 bases separated the two germline ends. CDR3 length: 14 amino acids. Germline V gives CDR1 DFQATT, CDR2 SNEGSKA (reference sequence). Combining a sample-barcoded 5' primer with a J-beta primer mix, a second PCR ran for 7 to 11 cycles. One entry per CDR3 protein results from TCRdb running MiXCR on the 5' RACE reads. The sample includes approximately 900,000 distinct CDR3 sequences, about 48% seen only once; the top ten take around an eighth.

The source material was blood. The sequence came from a man aged 25 to 45 in good health. V gene TRBV20-1 combines with J gene TRBJ2-3, with D unresolved. In nucleotides, the CDR3 is TGCAGTGCTAGAGACCCAACCACGGGAGATACGCAGTATTTT. As protein: CSARDPTTGDTQYF.